The 21 T cell receptor beta chains below were found in one sample sequenced in a study of T cells in localized non-small cell lung cancer. TCRdb's table, derived via immunoSEQ multiplex PCR, lists solely in-frame clones and lacks some. The sample gives some 1,000 clones, over 15% of which show up once; over 15% is in the top ten. The sequences come from normal lung tissue next to the tumor, collected before any cancer treatment. The receptors shown here come from an older female donor with stage II squamous cell lung carcinoma.

By proportion, this clone is medium-sized. The chain uses TRBV6-8 and TRBJ1-5; 8 bases are a match to TRBD1. Germline V gene lookup returns CDR1 MNHGY and CDR2 SAAAGT. Unmatched junction bases numbered 3, after V lost 6 bases and J lost 2 bases. The CDR3 is made up of 14 amino acids. CDR3 sequence: CASRRTGRNQPQHF. CDR3 DNA sequence: TGTGCCAGCAGACGGACAGGGCGCAATCAGCCCCAGCATTTT.

The rearrangement links TRBV15 to TRBJ2-4, with D possibly matching TRBD2 (6 bases). This CDR3 has 15 residues. Germline V gene data show CDR1 as LNHNV and CDR2 as YYDKDF (reference sequence). V was shortened by 8 bases and J by 0 bases, with 14 bases between the two germline ends. The CDR3 loop reads CATEPQGLAKNIQYF. CDR3 nucleotides: TGTGCCACCGAACCTCAGGGACTAGCCAAAAACATTCAGTACTTC.

This clone came up a few times. The CDR3 nucleotides are TGTGCCAGTAGTATCCCTCAGACAGGAGGGCAAGAGACCCAGTACTTC. Translating gives CASSIPQTGGQETQYF. The chain recombines TRBV19 with TRBJ2-5, with D tentatively TRBD1 or TRBD2 (6 bases each). Germline CDR1 LNHDA, CDR2 SQIVND (reference sequence). Trimming shortened V by 3 bases and J by 2 bases, and 16 bases separated the two germline ends. This CDR3 comprises 16 residues. The full variable domain, rest sourced from reference TRBV19 and TRBJ2-5, is DGGITQSPKYLFRKEGQNVTLSCEQNLNHDAMYWYRQDPGQGLRLIYYSQIVNDFQKGDIAEGYSVSREKKESFPLTVTSAQKNPTAFYLCASSIPQTGGQETQYFGPGTRLLVL.

In this sample, this clone is medium-sized (0.01 to 0.1%). The chain couples TRBV11-3 to TRBJ2-7, with 7 bases aligning to TRBD1. V lost 5 bases, J lost 2 bases, and 15 bases stayed unmatched. This CDR3 region has 17 residues. The V gene's germline CDR1 is SGHNT and CDR2 YENEEA. CDR3 loop: CASSQGVSGTRTYEQYF. In DNA, the CDR3 is TGTGCCAGCAGCCAGGGGGTATCCGGGACGAGGACCTACGAGCAGTACTTC.

Only a few counts were recorded for this clone. V is TRBV6-8 and J is TRBJ1-1; TRBD1 aligns across 9 bases. The length of the CDR3 is 14 residues. The J segment lost 5 bases and the V segment lost 5 bases, leaving 6 bases of the junction unmatched. The germline gives CDR1 MNHGY, CDR2 SAAAGT. The CDR3 sequence: CASSPRTGETEAFF. Here the CDR3 DNA reads TGTGCCAGCAGTCCAAGGACAGGGGAAACTGAAGCTTTCTTT.

The V call is TRBV9, the J call TRBJ2-5, with D possibly matching TRBD2 (5 bases). CDR3 size: 15 residues. The ends were cut back, 0 bases at V and 4 bases at J, with 13 bases in the middle. Germline V gene sequence: CDR1 SGDLS, CDR2 YYNGEE. CDR3 amino acids: CASSVGQLDGETQYF. The CDR3 DNA reads as TGTGCCAGCAGCGTAGGGCAACTAGACGGAGAGACCCAGTACTTC.

This clone turned up a few times. The V call is TRBV28, the J call TRBJ2-1; D uncertain. The CDR3 has 13 residues. Germline V lookup: CDR1 MDHEN, CDR2 SYDVKM. V shed 7 bases and J shed 2 bases, with 9 bases lying between them. The CDR3 bases are TGTGCCAGCACGGATTACACCTACAATGAGCAGTTCTTC. Encoded protein: CASTDYTYNEQFF. Full variable domain (rest looked up from reference TRBV28 and TRBJ2-1): DVKVTQSSRYLVKRTGEKVFLECVQDMDHENMFWYRQDPGLGLRLIYFSYDVKMKEKGDIPEGYSVSREKKERFSLILESASTNQTSMYLCASTDYTYNEQFFGPGTRLTVL.

This rearrangement joins TRBV30 to TRBJ1-5; 8 positions agree with TRBD1. CDR1 GTSNPN and CDR2 SVGIG come from the germline V gene (reference sequence). The CDR3 covers 15 residues. V lost 5 bases to trimming and J lost 11 bases; unmatched junction nucleotides: 17. This chain's CDR3 is CAWAQQGAAQGAQHF. The CDR3 bases are TGTGCCTGGGCCCAGCAGGGGGCCGCTCAAGGGGCCCAGCATTTT.

This clone was counted only a few times. The rearrangement uses TRBV11-3 and TRBJ2-3; TRBD2 is a possible D gene (5 bases). Between the trimmed V and J ends, which lost 1 base and 6 bases, there was a span of 11 bases. From germline, CDR1 is SGHNT and CDR2 YENEEA. The CDR3 loop spans 14 amino acids. CDR3 sequence: CASSLGSVGDTQYF. CDR3 nucleotide sequence: TGTGCCAGCAGCTTAGGTAGCGTAGGGGATACGCAGTATTTT.

This clone was counted between two and nine times. The V gene is TRBV30, the J gene TRBJ2-1, with 11 bases identical to TRBD2. The CDR3 contains 16 residues. The germline V gene encodes CDR1 GTSNPN and CDR2 SVGIG (reference sequence). V lost 2 bases to trimming and J lost 8 bases; unmatched junction nucleotides: 11. The CDR3 DNA reads as TGTGCCTGGAGTCTCATTAGCGGGAGGGCCCACGATGAGCAGTTCTTC. This codes for CAWSLISGRAHDEQFF.

This sequence joins TRBV30 and TRBJ2-7; either TRBD1 or TRBD2 may supply D (5 bases each). Per the germline V gene, CDR1 is GTSNPN and CDR2 is SVGIG (reference sequence). There are 18 residues in the CDR3. Deletions cut 1 base from V and 0 bases from J, with 22 bases between. CDR3 residues: CAWSGPATTGTGSYEQYF. The CDR3, as DNA: TGTGCCTGGAGTGGTCCCGCGACAACCGGGACGGGCTCCTACGAGCAGTACTTC.

The CDR3 DNA follows: TGTGCCACCACGCCGGGGGGCTTCGGTAATGAAAAACTGTTTTTT. It codes for CATTPGGFGNEKLFF. This chain uses TRBV19 with TRBJ1-4; D may be TRBD1 (6 bases). This CDR3 has 15 residues. Germline-derived CDR1 and CDR2 are LNHDA and SQIVND (reference sequence). Trimming removed 10 bases at V and 4 bases at J, with 19 bases between.

Sample share makes this clone medium-sized. This chain links TRBV9 with TRBJ2-7; possibly TRBD2 for D (5 bases). Germline loops: CDR1 SGDLS, CDR2 YYNGEE. This CDR3 comprises 14 residues. V lost 4 bases, J lost 7 bases, and 18 bases lay in between. The CDR3 nucleotides are TGTGCCAGCAGCCCCCGGACGGAACTAGGGGAGCAGTACTTC. This sequence encodes CASSPRTELGEQYF.

The V and J genes are TRBV15 and TRBJ2-5; D may be TRBD2 (6 bases). This CDR3 has 17 residues. CDR1 is LNHNV and CDR2 is YYDKDF in the germline V gene (reference sequence). V dropped 0 bases and J dropped 7 bases, with 21 bases sitting between them. CDR3 in DNA: TGTGCCACCAGCAGAGATTCGCCGGGACTTTCAGCGGGGACCCAGTACTTC. Protein: CATSRDSPGLSAGTQYF.

J is TRBJ1-5 and V is TRBV7-5. TRBV7-5 is described as a pseudogene. The length of the CDR3 is 15 residues. CDR3 residues: CASSLDGDLGQPQHF. Here the CDR3 DNA reads TGTGCCAGCAGCTTGGATGGGGATCTCGGTCAGCCCCAGCATTTT.

The chain employs TRBV30 and TRBJ2-7; D not resolved. Germline V CDR1 and CDR2: GTSNPN, SVGIG (reference sequence). V lost 0 bases and J lost 5, with 5 bases in between. The CDR3 sequence is 11 residues long. The CDR3 DNA reads as TGTGCCTGGAGTGTTGGGGACGAGCAGTACTTC. Its protein is CAWSVGDEQYF.

Here the CDR3 DNA reads TGTGCCAGCACCCCACAGGCGATGAACACTGAAGCTTTCTTT. This translates into CASTPQAMNTEAFF. The genes are TRBV9 and TRBJ1-1; TRBD1 is a possible D gene (5 bases). This CDR3 has 14 residues. V was cut by 6 bases and J by 0 bases, with 12 bases left in between. CDR1 is SGDLS and CDR2 is YYNGEE in the germline V gene.

In this sample, this clone is large (0.1 to 1%). The V gene is TRBV30, the J gene TRBJ1-3; 7 nucleotides match TRBD1. Trimming cost V 4 bases and J 3 bases; bases outside gene matches: 6. Germline CDR1 GTSNPN, CDR2 SVGIG (reference sequence). The CDR3 is 14 amino acids. The CDR3 bases are TGTGCCTGGAAGCGGGACAGAGTTGGAAACACCATATATTTT. This translates into CAWKRDRVGNTIYF.

The chain carries TRBV18 and TRBJ1-2; D might be TRBD1 (5 bases). From germline, CDR1 is KGHSH and CDR2 LQKENI. The CDR3 spans 15 residues. V lost 1 base and J lost 7, with 16 bases in between. CDR3 in amino acids: CASSPQSPDQGGYTF. CDR3 nucleotide sequence: TGTGCCAGCTCACCACAGAGTCCAGACCAGGGTGGCTACACCTTC.

The chain joins TRBV29-1 to TRBJ1-5, with D possibly being TRBD1 (5 bases). The V and J ends lost 6 bases and 5 bases respectively, with 11 bases between them. CDR1 is SQVTM, CDR2 ANQGSEA, per germline. The CDR3 loop spans 12 amino acids. DNA for the CDR3: TGCAGCGTGCGGGACGCAGATCAGCCCCAGCATTTT. This gives the protein CSVRDADQPQHF.

By share, this clone counts as medium-sized. The rearrangement links TRBV11-3 to TRBJ2-5; tentative D call: TRBD2 (5 bases). The CDR3 is 16 amino acids. Deletions cut 1 base from V and 5 bases from J, with 17 bases between. The V gene's germline CDR1 is SGHNT and CDR2 YENEEA. The CDR3 nucleotides are TGTGCCAGCAGCTTAGGGAGGAAATCGGGGTTGGAGACCCAGTACTTC. Its translation: CASSLGRKSGLETQYF.